This is a list of T cell receptor beta chains from one sample in a study of T-cell reconstitution after alpha-beta-depleted transplantation in children. TCRdb independently ran MiXCR on the PCR reads; one entry per CDR3 protein. The sample contains some 300,000 distinct CDR3 sequences, 10% of which appear only once. Sample: PBMCs from the stem cell graft donor, taken from the stem cell graft. Every receptor here comes from a human donor who donated a stem cell graft to a child with acute lymphoblastic leukemia. Each CDR3 is given with its conserved first and last residue. A D gene is named only where the DNA matches it firmly. Some rows have no size entry. The others give once, few or many, or a class for an expanded clone.

V	J	D	size	DNA	CDR3
TRBV5-4	TRBJ2-1	TRBD2	.	TGTGCCAGCAGCTTGAAGGTGGTAGCGGGAGGTTATGAGCAGTTCTTC	CASSLKVVAGGYEQFF
TRBV13	TRBJ2-7	.	.	TGTGCCAGCAGCTTAAGGGGACTCCCTACATACGAGCAGTACTTC	CASSLRGLPTYEQYF
TRBV11-2	TRBJ2-1	TRBD2	.	TGTGCCAGCAGCTTAGATTCCCCATTAGCGGGAGACTCCTACAATGAGCAGTTCTTC	CASSLDSPLAGDSYNEQFF
TRBV6-5	TRBJ2-2	TRBD2	few	TGTGCCAGCAGTTACTTTAATAGCGGGAGCGGTGGAACCGGGGAGCTGTTTTTT	CASSYFNSGSGGTGELFF
TRBV5-1	TRBJ2-3	.	many	TGCGCCAGCAGCTTGGATGGGGCCCAAAGCACAGATACGCAGTATTTT	CASSLDGAQSTDTQYF
TRBV10-3	TRBJ2-1	TRBD1	few	TGTGCCATCAGCGGTGGACAGGGGAATGAGCAGTTCTTC	CAISGGQGNEQFF
TRBV5-6	TRBJ1-2	TRBD1	few	TGTGCCAGCAGCTTGCTGGACAGGGGAGTGTATGGCTACACCTTC	CASSLLDRGVYGYTF
TRBV4-2	TRBJ1-3	.	few	TGTGCCAGCAAACCGGGATATATCTCTGGAAACACCATATATTTT	CASKPGYISGNTIYF
TRBV4-1	TRBJ2-2	TRBD1	few	TGCGCCAGCAGCCAATTATCCGGGACAGGGATCCCCGGGGAGCTGTTTTTT	CASSQLSGTGIPGELFF
TRBV4-2	TRBJ2-3	TRBD2	many	TGTGCCAGCAGTCCGAGACTAGCGGGAGGGACAGATACGCAGTATTTT	CASSPRLAGGTDTQYF
TRBV4-3	TRBJ2-7	.	many	TGCGCCAGCAGCGTGGAGTTGAGAAACGAGCAGTACTTC	CASSVELRNEQYF